The 32 T cell receptor beta chains presented below share a single source sample, sequenced in a study of cytomegalovirus exposure and HLA in healthy donors. Use of 60 Vbeta and 13 Jbeta primers characterized the PCR. The data were produced by immunoSEQ multiplex PCR, yet TCRdb's version contains in-frame clones alone and is incomplete. The sample shows roughly 89,000 clones, around 81% of them seen only once. The sequencing sample was made of PBMCs. The receptors stem from a woman in her twenties or thirties in good health and CMV-seronegative.

The chain recombines TRBV19 with TRBJ2-3; the match to TRBD2 covers 14 bases. V shed 7 bases and J 8 bases; nucleotides not matched to a gene: 11. The V gene's germline CDR1 is LNHDA and CDR2 SQIVND (reference sequence). The CDR3 has 16 residues. As DNA, the CDR3 is TGTGCCAGTACCTCTTACGGGACTAGCGGGAGTCCTACGCAGTATTTT. It specifies CASTSYGTSGSPTQYF.

This sequence joins TRBV9 and TRBJ1-3, with a tentative D call TRBD1 (5 bases). The CDR3 extends over 15 amino acids. Germline V gene sequence: CDR1 SGDLS, CDR2 YYNGEE. With 3 bases removed from V and 3 bases from J, the gap between germline ends came to 13 bases. The CDR3 here is CASSGTPGGGNTIYF. The CDR3 DNA follows: TGTGCCAGCAGCGGAACGCCGGGGGGTGGAAACACCATATATTTT.

The chain recombines TRBV29-1 with TRBJ2-5; possible D gene TRBD1, 6 bases. V was clipped by 6 bases and J by 4 bases, with 12 bases between them. The CDR3 runs 12 residues. Germline CDR1 and CDR2: SQVTM and ANQGSEA. CDR3 sequence (DNA): TGCAGCGTGTCTGACAGGCCAGAGACCCAGTACTTC. Its protein is CSVSDRPETQYF.

The chain links TRBV21-1 to TRBJ2-7; the table's D call, TRBD1, was not checked against the DNA. TRBV21-1 is an annotated pseudogene. The CDR3 has 13 amino acids. The DNA of the CDR3 is TGTGCCAGCAGCCTCTCCGGGACACTCGAGCAGTACTTC. Protein sequence: CASSLSGTLEQYF.

The chain joins TRBV29-1 to TRBJ2-7, with TRBD2 matching 7 bases. From germline, CDR1 is SQVTM and CDR2 ANQGSEA. There are 12 residues in the CDR3. The trim removed 7 bases at V and 3 bases at J, leaving 6 bases unmatched. CDR3 residues: CSAGAGIYEQYF. CDR3 nucleotides: TGCAGCGCGGGAGCGGGGATCTACGAGCAGTACTTC.

Here the CDR3 reads CASSSPAGSSYNEQFF. The CDR3, as DNA: TGTGCCAGCAGCTCCCCAGCGGGAAGCTCCTACAATGAGCAGTTCTTC. The V gene is TRBV7-9, the J gene TRBJ2-1; the match to TRBD2 covers 7 bases. The germline V gene encodes CDR1 SEHNR and CDR2 FQNEAQ (reference sequence). CDR3 length: 16 residues. Trimming at V came to 4 bases and at J to 0 bases, leaving 6 bases not matched to a gene.

The sample holds a few counts of this clone. The chain links TRBV19 to TRBJ2-3; the match to TRBD2 covers 9 bases. After removal of 3 bases from V and 2 bases from J, the junction contained 3 bases not matched to a gene. Germline V gene lookup returns CDR1 LNHDA and CDR2 SQIVND (reference sequence). This CDR3 has 15 residues. The CDR3: CASSIGTSLTDTQYF. Written as DNA, the CDR3 is TGTGCCAGTAGTATCGGGACTAGCCTCACAGATACGCAGTATTTT.

The J gene is TRBJ1-2, the V gene TRBV7-2; D is ambiguous. V shed 7 bases and J shed 4 bases, with 22 bases lying between them. This CDR3 region has 16 residues. The V gene's germline CDR1 is SGHTA and CDR2 FQGNSA. CDR3 protein: CASNPGGWARAYGYTF. The CDR3 coding sequence is TGTGCCAGCAACCCGGGAGGTTGGGCGCGCGCCTATGGCTACACCTTC.

This rearrangement joins TRBV29-1 to TRBJ1-1; possibly TRBD1 for D (5 bases). Germline values: CDR1 SQVTM, CDR2 ANQGSEA. The CDR3 is 13 amino acids. The V end was cut by 2 bases, the J end by 3 bases, with 10 bases between. The CDR3 loop is CSVEQGGYTEAFF. For the CDR3, the DNA is TGCAGCGTTGAACAGGGAGGATACACTGAAGCTTTCTTT.

Only a few counts were recorded for this clone. The chain is built from TRBV27 and TRBJ2-1; D might be TRBD2 (5 bases). Germline V CDR1 and CDR2: MNHEY, SMNVEV (reference sequence). The CDR3 length is 13 residues. V lost 0 bases, J lost 12 bases, and 12 bases lay in between. CDR3 DNA: TGTGCCAGCAGTTTATCCCTCGGGGTTGGGCAGTTCTTC. Its translation: CASSLSLGVGQFF.

V is TRBV7-6 and J is TRBJ2-5, with TRBD1 matching 8 bases. The tail of the sequence fits TRBJ2-7 better, so the J call may be wrong. The CDR3 runs 15 residues. Germline values: CDR1 SGHVS, CDR2 FNYEAQ. The CDR3 protein is CASSPRDRGAYEQYF. The DNA of the CDR3 is TGTGCCAGCAGCCCCCGTGACAGGGGAGCCTACGAGCAGTACTTC.

The J gene is TRBJ1-2, the V gene TRBV5-4; TRBD1 aligns across 7 bases. The CDR3 spans 14 residues. The V segment lost 3 bases and the J segment 5 bases; nucleotides outside the gene matches: 7. Per the germline V gene, CDR1 is SGHNT and CDR2 is YYREEE (reference sequence). CDR3 region: CASSWLGQLYGYTF. The CDR3 DNA sequence: TGTGCCAGCAGCTGGCTGGGACAGTTATATGGCTACACCTTC.

This rearrangement joins TRBV2 to TRBJ1-5, with D possibly matching TRBD1 (5 bases). The germline V gene has CDR1 SNHLY and CDR2 FYNNEI. The CDR3 loop spans 14 amino acids. Between the trimmed V and J ends, which lost 6 bases and 6 bases, there was a span of 15 bases. The CDR3: CASRKGLISQPQHF. CDR3 nucleotides: TGTGCCAGCAGGAAGGGGTTGATTTCTCAGCCCCAGCATTTT.

The gene calls are TRBV19 and TRBJ1-1; D might be TRBD1 (6 bases). Looked up from germline, CDR1 is LNHDA and CDR2 is SQIVND (reference sequence). With 1 base removed from V and 0 bases from J, the gap between germline ends came to 9 bases. This CDR3 contains 15 residues. This CDR3 is CASSIGGPLNTEAFF. The CDR3 DNA follows: TGTGCCAGTAGTATAGGGGGGCCCTTGAACACTGAAGCTTTCTTT.

The chain couples TRBV28 to TRBJ1-3, with D perhaps TRBD1 (5 bases). This CDR3 contains 15 residues. Trimming took off 3 bases at V and 0 bases at J, with 9 bases between the two ends. Germline CDR1 and CDR2: MDHEN and SYDVKM. DNA of the CDR3: TGTGCCAGCAGTTTGACGGGGGGCTCTGGAAACACCATATATTTT. Translating it yields CASSLTGGSGNTIYF.

This sequence joins TRBV7-2 and TRBJ2-7; 11 nucleotides align to TRBD2. Germline-derived CDR1 and CDR2 are SGHTA and FQGNSA. This CDR3 has 17 residues. The V and J ends lost 1 base and 2 bases, in that order; junction bases with no gene match: 7. The CDR3 bases are TGTGCCAGCAGCTTAGATCTCTCACTAGCGGGAGCCTACGAGCAGTACTTC. Translation gives CASSLDLSLAGAYEQYF.

Concerning this clone: Sequence at one end of the junction differs from germline and may be a read error. The CDR3 sequence: CSSSSLRGKKGNTIYF. The CDR3 DNA is TGTTCCAGCAGCTCCCTCCGAGGGAAAAAGGGAAACACCATATATTTT. The gene calls are TRBV7-9 and TRBJ1-3, with no clear D. This CDR3 region has 16 residues. Germline CDR1 SEHNR, CDR2 FQNEAQ (reference sequence).

The rearrangement joins TRBV11-1 to TRBJ2-1, with 7 positions matching TRBD1. Germline-derived CDR1 and CDR2 are SGHAT and FQDESV (reference sequence). Trimming removed 5 bases from V and 5 bases from J; junction bases left unmatched: 9. The CDR3 runs to 15 residues. CDR3 in amino acids: CASSPGQVVHNEQFF. Here the CDR3 DNA reads TGTGCCAGCAGCCCCGGACAGGTCGTACACAATGAGCAGTTCTTC.

This chain uses TRBV19 with TRBJ2-1; 9 nucleotides agree with TRBD2. CDR1 LNHDA and CDR2 SQIVND come from the germline V gene (reference sequence). J was trimmed by 5 bases and V by 6 bases; bases with no gene match: 17. The CDR3 is 18 amino acids. The CDR3 reads CASSPGSGSLVLNNEQFF. Here the CDR3 DNA reads TGTGCCAGTAGCCCAGGTAGCGGGAGCCTTGTCCTAAACAATGAGCAGTTCTTC.

This sequence joins TRBV2 and TRBJ1-5; 8 nucleotides match TRBD1. The junction had 3 bases not matched to a gene; V was cut back by 4 bases and J by 4 bases. The CDR3 contains 14 residues. From germline, CDR1 is SNHLY and CDR2 FYNNEI. DNA for the CDR3: TGTGCCAGCAGTGCCCGGGACAGGAATCAGCCCCAGCATTTT. Protein: CASSARDRNQPQHF.

This CDR3 is CASSLVSLRGTGNTIYF. The DNA of the CDR3 is TGTGCCAGCAGCTTAGTAAGCCTCAGGGGAACTGGAAACACCATATATTTT. V is TRBV7-2 and J is TRBJ1-3; TRBD1 might be the D (6 bases). The CDR3 runs to 17 residues. The germline V and J ends were trimmed by 1 base and 2 bases, with 15 bases remaining between them. Germline CDR1 is SGHTA and CDR2 is FQGNSA.

The DNA for the CDR3 is TGTGCCTGGAGTCTCAGGGGGGTAATACCCTATGGCTACACCTTC. Its translation is CAWSLRGVIPYGYTF. The genes are TRBV30 and TRBJ1-2, with 7 bases matching TRBD1. CDR3 size: 15 residues. The trim removed 2 bases at V and 4 bases at J, leaving 10 bases unmatched. CDR1 and CDR2 from the germline V gene are GTSNPN and SVGIG (reference sequence).

The chain carries TRBV5-1 and TRBJ2-1, with TRBD2 matching 12 bases. Germline CDR1 reads SGHRS; CDR2 reads YFSETQ. This CDR3 comprises 17 residues. Trimming at V came to 4 bases and at J to 0 bases, leaving 5 bases not matched to a gene. The CDR3 DNA sequence: TGCGCCAGCAGCCACGGACTAGCGGGGAGCTCCTACAATGAGCAGTTCTTC. Encoded protein: CASSHGLAGSSYNEQFF.

V is TRBV27 and J is TRBJ2-1, with 8 bases fitting TRBD2. V lost 2 bases and J lost 5; bases outside the gene matches: 5. Per germline, CDR1 MNHEY and CDR2 SMNVEV (reference sequence). The CDR3 is made up of 15 amino acids. The CDR3 bases are TGTGCCAGCAGTTTAACCGGACTAGCCAACAATGAGCAGTTCTTC. Protein sequence: CASSLTGLANNEQFF.

This rearrangement joins TRBV15 to TRBJ2-1, with 7 nucleotides matching TRBD2. CDR1 and CDR2 from the germline V gene are LNHNV and YYDKDF (reference sequence). This CDR3 spans 16 amino acids. J was trimmed by 5 bases and V by 3 bases; bases with no gene match: 10. The CDR3 nucleotides read TGTGCCACCAGCAGGACTCGGGGAGGGTTTAACAATGAGCAGTTCTTC. It codes for CATSRTRGGFNNEQFF. Using reference TRBV15 and TRBJ2-1 for the parts outside the CDR3, the full variable domain is DAMVIQNPRYQVTQFGKPVTLSCSQTLNHNVMYWYQQKSSQAPKLLFHYYDKDFNNEADTPDNFQSRRPNTSFCFLDIRSPGLGDTAMYLCATSRTRGGFNNEQFFGPGTRLTVL.

The J gene is TRBJ1-1, the V gene TRBV6-1, with 7 bases matching TRBD1. V dropped 7 bases and J dropped 0; count of bases not matched to a gene: 2. In germline, CDR1 is MNHNS, CDR2 SASEGT. The CDR3 runs 13 residues. CDR3 in amino acids: CASMRGLNTEAFF. The CDR3 coding sequence is TGTGCCAGCATGAGGGGGCTGAACACTGAAGCTTTCTTT.

The chain employs TRBV5-4 and TRBJ2-1; tentatively, D is TRBD2 (5 bases). The CDR3 spans 13 residues. CDR1 and CDR2 from the germline V gene are SGHNT and YYREEE (reference sequence). Trimming took off 4 bases at V and 4 bases at J, with 9 bases between the two ends. The CDR3 bases are TGTGCCAGCAGCATTCCGGGGTACAATGAGCAGTTCTTC. It yields the protein CASSIPGYNEQFF. Looking up the rest from reference TRBV5-4 and TRBJ2-1 gives the full variable domain: ETGVTQSPTHLIKTRGQQVTLRCSSQSGHNTVSWYQQALGQGPQFIFQYYREEENGRGNFPPRFSGLQFPNYSSELNVNALELDDSALYLCASSIPGYNEQFFGPGTRLTVL.

This sequence joins TRBV5-1 and TRBJ2-2; 9 bases align to TRBD1. V shed 3 bases, J shed 7 bases, and the junction held 7 bases outside the gene matches. This CDR3 comprises 15 residues. Per germline, CDR1 SGHRS and CDR2 YFSETQ. This CDR3 reads CASSSTGGLLGELFF. CDR3 DNA: TGCGCCAGCAGCTCAACAGGGGGCCTTCTCGGGGAGCTGTTTTTT.

This chain connects TRBV6-5 to TRBJ1-4; D gene ambiguous. The CDR3 extends over 14 amino acids. In germline, CDR1 is MNHEY, CDR2 SVGAGI. Trimming left V 5 bases short and J 5 bases short, with 12 bases between. The CDR3 protein is CASSTEGPNEKLFF. The CDR3 bases are TGTGCCAGCAGTACCGAGGGCCCGAATGAAAAACTGTTTTTT.

The rearrangement uses TRBV13 and TRBJ2-7, with 7 bases that match TRBD1. The V gene's germline CDR1 is PRHDT and CDR2 FYEKMQ (reference sequence). The CDR3 has 13 amino acids. Trimming at V came to 2 bases and at J to 2 bases, leaving 0 bases not matched to a gene. CDR3 loop: CASSLQGAYEQYF. CDR3 coding DNA: TGTGCCAGCAGCTTACAGGGGGCCTACGAGCAGTACTTC.

The rearrangement links TRBV2 to TRBJ1-1; TRBD1 is a possible D gene (5 bases). The V end lost 4 bases, the J end lost 1 base, and 16 bases lay between the germline ends. This CDR3 contains 16 residues. Germline loops: CDR1 SNHLY, CDR2 FYNNEI. CDR3 protein: CASSGSLQEGNTEAFF. In DNA form, the CDR3 reads TGTGCCAGCAGTGGGTCCCTACAGGAGGGGAACACTGAAGCTTTCTTT. Complete variable domain (other parts from reference TRBV2 and TRBJ1-1): EPEVTQTPSHQVTQMGQEVILRCVPISNHLYFYWYRQILGQKVEFLVSFYNNEISEKSEIFDDQFSVERPDGSNFTLKIRSTKLEDSAMYFCASSGSLQEGNTEAFFGQGTRLTVV.

CDR3 loop: CASSLVPGGSTDTQYF. In nucleotides, the CDR3 is TGTGCCAGCAGCTTGGTTCCGGGAGGGAGCACAGATACGCAGTATTTT. The rearrangement links TRBV5-5 to TRBJ2-3; 8 bases line up with TRBD2. This CDR3 contains 16 residues. CDR1 SGHKS and CDR2 YYEKEE come from the germline V gene (reference sequence). The V and J ends lost 0 bases and 0 bases, in that order; junction bases with no gene match: 3.